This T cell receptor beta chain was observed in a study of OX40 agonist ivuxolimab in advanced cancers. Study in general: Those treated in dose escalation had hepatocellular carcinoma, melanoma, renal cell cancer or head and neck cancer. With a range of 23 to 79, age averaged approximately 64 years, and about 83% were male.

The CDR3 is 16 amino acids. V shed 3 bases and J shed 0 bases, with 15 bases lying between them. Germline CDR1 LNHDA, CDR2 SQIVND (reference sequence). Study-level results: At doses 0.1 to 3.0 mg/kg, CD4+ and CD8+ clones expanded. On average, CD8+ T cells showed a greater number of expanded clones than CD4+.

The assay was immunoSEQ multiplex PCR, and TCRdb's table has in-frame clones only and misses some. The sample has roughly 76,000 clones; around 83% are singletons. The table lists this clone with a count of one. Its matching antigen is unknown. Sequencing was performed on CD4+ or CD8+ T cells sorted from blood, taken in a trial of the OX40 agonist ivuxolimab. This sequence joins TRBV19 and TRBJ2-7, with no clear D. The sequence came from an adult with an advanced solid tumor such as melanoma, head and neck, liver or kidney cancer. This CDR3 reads CASSMWADRLSYEQYF. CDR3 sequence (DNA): TGTGCCAGTAGTATGTGGGCGGACCGCCTCTCCTACGAGCAGTACTTC.